This TCR beta chain was identified in a study of neoadjuvant anti-PD-1 for oral cavity cancer. Only in-frame clones appear in the TCRdb table, and some are missing; sequencing was by immunoSEQ multiplex PCR. The data hold 11,000 to 15,000 clones, with 71% observed a single time. The CDR3 contains 15 residues. Germline V gives CDR1 MNHEY, CDR2 SVGAGI. Unmatched junction bases numbered 8, after V lost 8 bases and J lost 0 bases. About this clone itself: Its specificity is not known.

Indicated time point: after neoadjuvant nivolumab, at surgical resection. Points from the study as a whole: Non-responders to neoadjuvant nivolumab had significantly more clonal PBMC T cells than responders.

The chain has TRBV6-5 and TRBJ2-7; 9 bases are a match to TRBD2. The receptor was derived from a person aged 35-80 years with oral cavity squamous cell carcinoma. The input for sequencing was PBMCs, taken after nivolumab (anti-PD-1) treatment. CDR3 in amino acids: CASRIRSGSSYEQYF. CDR3 sequence (DNA): TGTGCCAGCCGGATTCGTAGCGGGAGCTCCTACGAGCAGTACTTC.